The following is a T cell receptor (beta chain) sequence with its context. The antigen remains undetermined. These data originate in a study of blood T cells in healthy people across ages. The study's findings and limits: The unknown donor CMV status may have confounded expanded clonotype changes.

In germline, CDR1 is DFQATT, CDR2 SNEGSKA (reference sequence). The CDR3 is 12 amino acids. V shed 3 bases and J shed 11 bases, with 16 bases lying between them. For the second PCR, which ran for about 6 to 11 cycles, a sample-barcoded 5' primer and a J-beta primer mix were used. TCRdb used MiXCR to reprocess the 5' RACE reads, holding one entry per CDR3 protein. The sample yields roughly 720,000 distinct CDR3 sequences, approximately 55% seen once. The sequenced material came from blood. The chain has TRBV20-1 and TRBJ1-2; D ambiguous. The TCR originated in an older man in good health. CDR3 in DNA: TGCAGTGCTAGTCGTCCCGGGGAAAGTTACACCTTC. It codes for CSASRPGESYTF.